These 10 T cell receptor beta chains were all obtained from the same sample, sequenced in a study of monozygotic twins with inflammatory bowel disease. TCRdb reprocessed the 5' RACE reads and reports one entry per CDR3 protein, with no DNA. The listing contains more than 300,000 distinct CDR3 sequences. Sample: blood. The receptors were sampled from a human donor with ulcerative colitis or Crohn's disease, or a healthy co-twin of an affected twin (not recorded which).

This chain uses TRBV7-8 with TRBJ1-1. Germline assignment: CDR1 SGHVS and CDR2 FQNEAQ. The CDR3 consists of 13 residues. The chain's CDR3 is CASSLEGFTEAFF.

This chain joins TRBV5-1 and TRBJ2-5. The CDR3 covers 13 residues. Germline V lookup: CDR1 SGHRS, CDR2 YFSETQ. The CDR3 here is CASSFSRQETQYF.

The chain combines TRBV4-2 with TRBJ2-7; TCRdb returns TRBD1, unconfirmable since there is no DNA. The CDR3 loop spans 13 amino acids. Germline V gene lookup returns CDR1 LGHNA and CDR2 YNFKEQ. CDR3 loop: CASSQNPAYEQYF.

This rearrangement joins TRBV9 to TRBJ2-7; the TCRdb D gene call, TRBD1, has no DNA to confirm it. This CDR3 has 14 residues. CDR1 and CDR2 from the germline V gene are SGDLS and YYNGEE. CDR3 sequence: CASSQTDRIYEQYF.

This chain joins TRBV19 and TRBJ2-4; as DNA is missing, the TRBD1 call by TCRdb cannot be tested. This CDR3 has 19 residues. CDR1 and CDR2 from the germline V gene are LNHDA and SQIVND (reference sequence). The CDR3 loop is CASSTGPGQGYLAKNIQYF.

V and J are TRBV20-1 and TRBJ2-3; TCRdb proposes TRBD1, but this gene call is untestable without DNA. Germline-derived CDR1 and CDR2 are DFQATT and SNEGSKA (reference sequence). The CDR3 has 13 amino acids. CDR3 region: CSAEGVIRYTQYF.

The CDR3 region is CATTRGGAPYNEQFF. The J gene is TRBJ2-1, the V gene TRBV15; TCRdb picks TRBD2, but there is no DNA to check that call. The CDR3 covers 15 residues. The V gene's germline CDR1 is LNHNV and CDR2 YYDKDF (reference sequence).

The V and J genes are TRBV3-1 and TRBJ2-2; the TCRdb call, TRBD2, lacks DNA for checking. The germline CDR1 and CDR2 sequences are LGHDT and YNNKEL (reference sequence). This CDR3 is 15 amino acids long. The CDR3 loop reads CASSRNGPQAGELFF.

The chain employs TRBV5-6 and TRBJ2-1; TCRdb's D call of TRBD1 is untestable without DNA. The germline V gene encodes CDR1 SGHDT and CDR2 YYEEEE. The CDR3 loop spans 15 amino acids. CDR3 sequence: CASRQSGGPINEQFF.

The J gene is TRBJ2-7, the V gene TRBV20-1; TCRdb's assignment of TRBD1 cannot be checked, as there is no DNA. Germline CDR1 reads DFQATT; CDR2 reads SNEGSKA (reference sequence). This CDR3 is 14 amino acids long. The chain's CDR3 is CSALGQGGGYEQYF.